These 9 T cell receptor beta chains share one sample of origin, sequenced in a study of T cells in narcolepsy. The table came from immunoSEQ multiplex PCR; TCRdb's copy has only in-frame clones and leaves some out. Of under 30,000 clones in the sample, around 78% were seen once. The sequenced sample was CD45RA- memory CD4+ T cells from PBMCs. These receptors came from a human donor with narcolepsy.

This chain links TRBV14 with TRBJ2-7, with 10 bases aligning to TRBD2. V was clipped by 0 bases and J by 3 bases; unmatched bases: 11. CDR3 length: 18 amino acids. The germline V gene encodes CDR1 SGHDN and CDR2 FVKESK. CDR3 in amino acids: CASSQDESLLAGDYEQYF. The DNA for the CDR3 is TGTGCCAGCAGCCAAGATGAGAGTTTGCTAGCGGGGGACTACGAGCAGTACTTC.

This chain links TRBV5-1 with TRBJ1-5; no definite D call. Germline V gene lookup returns CDR1 SGHRS and CDR2 YFSETQ. This CDR3 region has 14 residues. Between the trimmed V and J ends, which lost 4 bases and 3 bases, there was a span of 11 bases. CDR3 bases: TGCGCCAGCAGCATAGACGGGTTCAATCAGCCCCAGCATTTT. It specifies CASSIDGFNQPQHF.

The rearrangement uses TRBV5-4 and TRBJ2-5, with D perhaps matching TRBD1 or TRBD2 (7 bases each). Deletions cut 4 bases from V and 5 bases from J, with 12 bases between. Germline loops: CDR1 SGHNT, CDR2 YYREEE (reference sequence). There are 13 residues in the CDR3. For the CDR3, the DNA is TGTGCCAGCAGCAGCGGGACAGCTGAGACCCAGTACTTC. The encoded protein is CASSSGTAETQYF.

This CDR3 reads CASSERGPGANVLTF. CDR3 sequence (DNA): TGTGCCAGCAGTGAAAGGGGGCCTGGGGCCAACGTCCTGACTTTC. V usage is TRBV6-1 and J usage is TRBJ2-6; 7 nucleotides line up with TRBD1. The CDR3 spans 15 residues. V lost 2 bases and J lost 2; bases outside the gene matches: 0. Germline CDR1 reads MNHNS; CDR2 reads SASEGT.

The V gene is TRBV6-5, the J gene TRBJ1-2; a possible D gene is TRBD1 (5 bases). V was shortened by 6 bases and J by 2 bases, with 10 bases between the two germline ends. Germline V gene sequence: CDR1 MNHEY, CDR2 SVGAGI. The CDR3 extends over 13 amino acids. The CDR3 here is CASSRDLNYGYTF. The CDR3 DNA follows: TGTGCCAGCAGCAGGGACCTGAACTATGGCTACACCTTC.

The rearrangement uses TRBV10-3 and TRBJ2-7; TRBD2 agrees at 8 bases. Germline CDR1 ENHRY, CDR2 SYGVKD. The V and J ends lost 10 bases and 5 bases, in that order; junction bases with no gene match: 13. The CDR3 extends over 14 amino acids. The CDR3 sequence: CASRESGGHNEQYF. CDR3 nucleotides: TGTGCCAGCCGAGAATCGGGGGGGCACAACGAGCAGTACTTC.

The chain carries TRBV19 and TRBJ2-1; D gene ambiguous. V lost 2 bases and J 8 bases, leaving 13 bases between the germline ends. The CDR3 sequence is 14 residues long. Germline V gives CDR1 LNHDA, CDR2 SQIVND (reference sequence). The CDR3 DNA is TGTGCCAGTAGTATATTTAACAACTTGGATGAGCAGTTCTTC. It encodes CASSIFNNLDEQFF.

The rearrangement links TRBV6-5 to TRBJ2-7; 8 bases are a match to TRBD1. With 5 bases clipped from V and 8 bases from J, the junction kept 5 bases outside the gene matches. In germline, CDR1 is MNHEY, CDR2 SVGAGI. The CDR3 has 12 amino acids. The CDR3 sequence is CASSLSGGKQYF. CDR3 nucleotides: TGTGCCAGCAGTCTCTCAGGGGGCAAGCAGTACTTC.

V and J are TRBV6-5 and TRBJ1-2; D is uncertain. This CDR3 spans 15 amino acids. Germline-derived CDR1 and CDR2 are MNHEY and SVGAGI. The germline V and J ends were trimmed by 6 bases and 4 bases, with 18 bases remaining between them. CDR3 in DNA: TGTGCCAGCAGACCTGAGCTAACTCGCCTCTATGGCTACACCTTC. Translating gives CASRPELTRLYGYTF.